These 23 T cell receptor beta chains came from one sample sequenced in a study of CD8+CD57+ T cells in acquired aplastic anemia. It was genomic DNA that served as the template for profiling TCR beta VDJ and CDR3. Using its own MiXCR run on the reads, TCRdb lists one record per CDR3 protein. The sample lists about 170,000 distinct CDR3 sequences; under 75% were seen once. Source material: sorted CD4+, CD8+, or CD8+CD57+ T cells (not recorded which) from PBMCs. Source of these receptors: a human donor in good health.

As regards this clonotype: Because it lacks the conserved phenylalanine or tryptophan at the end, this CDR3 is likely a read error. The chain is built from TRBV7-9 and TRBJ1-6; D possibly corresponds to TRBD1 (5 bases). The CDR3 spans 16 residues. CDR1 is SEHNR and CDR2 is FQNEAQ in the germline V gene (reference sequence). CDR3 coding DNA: TGTGCCAGCAGCAGAGGGGCTTCAGGGAATAACTCACCCCTCCACTGT. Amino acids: CASSRGASGNNSPLHC.

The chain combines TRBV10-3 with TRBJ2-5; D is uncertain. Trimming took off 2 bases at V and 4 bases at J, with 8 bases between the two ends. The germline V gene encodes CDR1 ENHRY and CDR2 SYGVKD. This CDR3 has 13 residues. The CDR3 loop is CAISEEARETQYF. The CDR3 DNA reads TGTGCCATCAGTGAGGAAGCGAGAGAGACCCAGTACTTC.

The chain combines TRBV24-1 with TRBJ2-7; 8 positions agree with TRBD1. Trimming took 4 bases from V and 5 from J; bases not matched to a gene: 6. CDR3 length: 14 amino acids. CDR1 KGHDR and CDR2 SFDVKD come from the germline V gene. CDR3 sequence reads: CATSDGRGRNEQYF. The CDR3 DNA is TGTGCCACCAGTGACGGCAGGGGGCGGAACGAGCAGTACTTC.

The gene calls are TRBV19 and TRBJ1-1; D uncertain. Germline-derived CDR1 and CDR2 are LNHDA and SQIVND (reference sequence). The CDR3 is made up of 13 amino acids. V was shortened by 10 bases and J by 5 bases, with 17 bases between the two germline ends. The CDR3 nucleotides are TGTGCCACCAGTGGCTCGCGCTGGACTGAAGCTTTCTTT. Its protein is CATSGSRWTEAFF.

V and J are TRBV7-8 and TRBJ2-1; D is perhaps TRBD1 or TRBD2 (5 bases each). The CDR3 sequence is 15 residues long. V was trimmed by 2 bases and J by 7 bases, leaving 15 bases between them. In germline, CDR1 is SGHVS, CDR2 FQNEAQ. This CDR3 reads CASSLSWGLGNEQFF. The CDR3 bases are TGTGCCAGCAGCTTATCCTGGGGGTTGGGTAATGAGCAGTTCTTC.

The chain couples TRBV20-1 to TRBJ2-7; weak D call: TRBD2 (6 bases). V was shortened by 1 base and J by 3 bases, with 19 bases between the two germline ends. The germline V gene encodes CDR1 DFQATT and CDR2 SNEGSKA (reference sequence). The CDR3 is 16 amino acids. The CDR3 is CSARGFRDLDDYEQYF. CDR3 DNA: TGCAGTGCTAGAGGCTTCCGGGACTTGGACGACTACGAGCAGTACTTC.

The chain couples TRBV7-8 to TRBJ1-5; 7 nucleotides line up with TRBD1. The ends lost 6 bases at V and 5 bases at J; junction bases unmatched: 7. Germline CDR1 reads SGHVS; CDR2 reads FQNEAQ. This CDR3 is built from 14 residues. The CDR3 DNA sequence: TGTGCCAGCAGTACCGACAGGGCCCATCAGCCCCAGCATTTT. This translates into CASSTDRAHQPQHF.

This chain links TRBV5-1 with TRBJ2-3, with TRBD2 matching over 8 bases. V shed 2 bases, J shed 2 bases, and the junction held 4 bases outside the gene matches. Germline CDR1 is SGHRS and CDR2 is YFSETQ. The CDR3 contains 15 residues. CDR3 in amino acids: CASSFGGGFTDTQYF. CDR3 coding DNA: TGCGCCAGCAGCTTTGGCGGGGGGTTCACAGATACGCAGTATTTT.

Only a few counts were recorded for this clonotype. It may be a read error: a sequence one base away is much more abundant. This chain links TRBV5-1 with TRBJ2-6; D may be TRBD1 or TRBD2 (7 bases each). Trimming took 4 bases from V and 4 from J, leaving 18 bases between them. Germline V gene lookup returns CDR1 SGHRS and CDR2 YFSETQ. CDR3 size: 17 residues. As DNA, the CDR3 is TGCGCCAGCAGCGGGGGGGGCAGGGGGACCGGGGCCAACGTCCTGACTTTC. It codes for CASSGGGRGTGANVLTF. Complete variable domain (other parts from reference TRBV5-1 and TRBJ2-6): KAGVTQTPRYLIKTRGQQVTLSCSPISGHRSVSWYQQTPGQGLQFLFEYFSETQRNKGNFPGRFSGRQFSNSRSEMNVSTLELGDSALYLCASSGGGRGTGANVLTFGAGSRLTVL.

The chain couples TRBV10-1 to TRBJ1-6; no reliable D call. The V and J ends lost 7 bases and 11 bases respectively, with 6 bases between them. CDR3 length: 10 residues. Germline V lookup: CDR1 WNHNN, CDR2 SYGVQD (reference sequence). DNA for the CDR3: TGCGCCAGCAATCCCCCACCCCTCCACTTT. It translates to CASNPPPLHF.

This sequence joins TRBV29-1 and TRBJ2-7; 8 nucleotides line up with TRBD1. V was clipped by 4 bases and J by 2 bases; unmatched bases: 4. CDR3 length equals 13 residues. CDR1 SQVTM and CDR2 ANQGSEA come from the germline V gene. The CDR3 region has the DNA TGCAGCGTTGCAGGGGGCTTCACCTACGAGCAGTACTTC. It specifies CSVAGGFTYEQYF.

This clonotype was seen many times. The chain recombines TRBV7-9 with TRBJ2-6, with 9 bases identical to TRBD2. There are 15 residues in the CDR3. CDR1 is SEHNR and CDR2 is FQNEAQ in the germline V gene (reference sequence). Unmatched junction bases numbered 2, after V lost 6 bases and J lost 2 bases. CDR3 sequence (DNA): TGTGCCAGCAGGCTAGCGGGACCTGGGGCCAACGTCCTGACTTTC. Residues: CASRLAGPGANVLTF.

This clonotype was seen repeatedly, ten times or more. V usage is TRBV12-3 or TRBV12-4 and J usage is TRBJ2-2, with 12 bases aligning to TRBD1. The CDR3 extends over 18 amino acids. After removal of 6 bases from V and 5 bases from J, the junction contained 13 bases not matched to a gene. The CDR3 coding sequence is TGTGCCAGCAGAGGGAGGGGACAGGGGGCTCTTTGGACCGGGGAGCTGTTTTTT. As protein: CASRGRGQGALWTGELFF.

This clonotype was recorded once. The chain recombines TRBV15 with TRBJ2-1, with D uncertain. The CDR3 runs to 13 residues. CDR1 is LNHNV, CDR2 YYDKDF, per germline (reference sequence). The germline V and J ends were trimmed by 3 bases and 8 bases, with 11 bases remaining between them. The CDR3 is CATSRAPSHEQFF. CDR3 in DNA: TGTGCCACCAGCAGGGCCCCCAGTCATGAGCAGTTCTTC. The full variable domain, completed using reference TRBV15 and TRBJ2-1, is DAMVIQNPRYQVTQFGKPVTLSCSQTLNHNVMYWYQQKSSQAPKLLFHYYDKDFNNEADTPDNFQSRRPNTSFCFLDIRSPGLGDTAMYLCATSRAPSHEQFFGPGTRLTVL.

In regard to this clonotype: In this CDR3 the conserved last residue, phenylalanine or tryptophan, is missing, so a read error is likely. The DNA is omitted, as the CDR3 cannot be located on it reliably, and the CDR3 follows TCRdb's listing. CDR3 loop: CASSPIGTDEQYFGP. V and J are TRBV7-2 and TRBJ1-4; TRBD1 is taken as the D call from the table, unchecked against the DNA. Germline CDR1 and CDR2: SGHTA and FQGNSA. A total of 15 residues make up the CDR3, ends included.

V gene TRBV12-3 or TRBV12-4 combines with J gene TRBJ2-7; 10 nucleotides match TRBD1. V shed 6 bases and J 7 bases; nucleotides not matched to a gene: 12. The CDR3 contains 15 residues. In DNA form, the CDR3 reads TGTGCCAGCAGCGGGGGCTCCGGGACAGGGGAGGAGCAGTACTTC. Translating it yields CASSGGSGTGEEQYF.

CDR3 amino acids: CSASMAATDTQYF. Written as DNA, the CDR3 is TGCAGTGCTAGCATGGCGGCGACAGATACGCAGTATTTT. V gene TRBV20-1 combines with J gene TRBJ2-3; D unclear. Per the germline V gene, CDR1 is DFQATT and CDR2 is SNEGSKA (reference sequence). The CDR3 sequence is 13 residues long. V lost 3 bases and J lost 3, with 10 bases in between.

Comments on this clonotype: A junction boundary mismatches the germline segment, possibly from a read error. Here the CDR3 DNA reads TGTGCCGCCGCCGGGGCGGTGAACACCGGGGAGCTGTCTTTT. Its translation: CAAAGAVNTGELSF. The V and J genes are TRBV10-3 and TRBJ2-2, with D possibly called TRBD1 or TRBD2 (5 bases each). Germline assignment: CDR1 ENHRY and CDR2 SYGVKD. The CDR3 totals 14 residues.

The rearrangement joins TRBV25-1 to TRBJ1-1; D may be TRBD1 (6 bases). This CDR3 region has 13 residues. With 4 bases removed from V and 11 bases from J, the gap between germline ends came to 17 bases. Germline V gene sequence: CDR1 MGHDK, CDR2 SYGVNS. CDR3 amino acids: CASSGNRQVRAFF. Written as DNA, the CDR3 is TGTGCCAGCAGTGGTAATAGACAGGTGCGCGCTTTCTTT.

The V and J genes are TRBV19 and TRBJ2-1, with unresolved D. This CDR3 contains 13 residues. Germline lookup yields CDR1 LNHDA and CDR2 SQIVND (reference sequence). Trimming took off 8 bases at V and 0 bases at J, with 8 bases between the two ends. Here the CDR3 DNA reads TGTGCCAGTCAAGGTAGCTCCTACAATGAGCAGTTCTTC. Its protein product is CASQGSSYNEQFF.

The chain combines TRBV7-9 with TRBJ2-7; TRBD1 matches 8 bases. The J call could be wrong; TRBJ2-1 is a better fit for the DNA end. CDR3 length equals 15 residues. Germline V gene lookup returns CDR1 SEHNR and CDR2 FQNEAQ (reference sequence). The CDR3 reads CASSLLQGGYNEQFF. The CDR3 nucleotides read TGTGCCAGCAGCTTATTACAGGGGGGATACAATGAGCAGTTCTTC.

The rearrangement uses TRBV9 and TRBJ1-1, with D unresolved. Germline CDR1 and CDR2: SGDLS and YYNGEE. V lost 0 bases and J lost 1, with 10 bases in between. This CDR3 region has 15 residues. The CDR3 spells CASSVDWAGNTEAFF. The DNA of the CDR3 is TGTGCCAGCAGCGTAGACTGGGCAGGGAACACTGAAGCTTTCTTT.

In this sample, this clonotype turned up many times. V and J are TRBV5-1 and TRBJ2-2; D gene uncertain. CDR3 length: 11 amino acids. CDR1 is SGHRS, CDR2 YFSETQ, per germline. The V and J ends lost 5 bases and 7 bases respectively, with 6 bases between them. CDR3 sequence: CASRDGGELFF. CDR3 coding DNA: TGCGCCAGCAGGGACGGCGGGGAGCTGTTTTTT.